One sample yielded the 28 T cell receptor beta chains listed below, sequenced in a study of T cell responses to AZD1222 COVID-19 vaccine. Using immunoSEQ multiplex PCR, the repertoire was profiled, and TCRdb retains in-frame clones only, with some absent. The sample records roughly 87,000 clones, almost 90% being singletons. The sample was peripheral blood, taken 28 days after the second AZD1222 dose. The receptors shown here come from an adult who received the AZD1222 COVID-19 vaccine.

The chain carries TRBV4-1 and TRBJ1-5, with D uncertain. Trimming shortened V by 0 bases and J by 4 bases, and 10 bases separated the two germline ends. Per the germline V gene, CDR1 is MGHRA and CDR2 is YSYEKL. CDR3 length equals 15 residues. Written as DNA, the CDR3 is TGCGCCAGCAGCCAAGATAGGACTTATAATCAGCCCCAGCATTTT. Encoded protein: CASSQDRTYNQPQHF.

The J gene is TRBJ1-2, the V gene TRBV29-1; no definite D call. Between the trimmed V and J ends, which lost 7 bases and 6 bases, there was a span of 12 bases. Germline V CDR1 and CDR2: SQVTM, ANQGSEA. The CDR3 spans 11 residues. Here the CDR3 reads CSGGNQDGYTF. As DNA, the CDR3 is TGCAGCGGTGGGAATCAGGATGGCTACACCTTC. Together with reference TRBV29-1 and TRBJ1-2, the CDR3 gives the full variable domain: SAVISQKPSRDICQRGTSLTIQCQVDSQVTMMFWYRQQPGQSLTLIATANQGSEATYESGFVIDKFPISRPNLTFSTLTVSNMSPEDSSIYLCSGGNQDGYTFGSGTRLTVV.

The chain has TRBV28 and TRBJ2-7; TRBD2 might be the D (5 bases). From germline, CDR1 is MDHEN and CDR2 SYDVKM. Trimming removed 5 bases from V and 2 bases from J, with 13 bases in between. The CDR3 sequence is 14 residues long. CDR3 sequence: CASSVSEATYEQYF. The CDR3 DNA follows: TGTGCCAGCAGTGTTAGCGAGGCCACCTACGAGCAGTACTTC.

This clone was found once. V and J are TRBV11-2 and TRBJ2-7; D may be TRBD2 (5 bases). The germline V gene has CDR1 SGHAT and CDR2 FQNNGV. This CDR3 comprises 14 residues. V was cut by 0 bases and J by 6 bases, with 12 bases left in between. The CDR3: CASSLDRRSGEQYF. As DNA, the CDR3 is TGTGCCAGCAGCTTAGATCGCAGGAGCGGCGAGCAGTACTTC.

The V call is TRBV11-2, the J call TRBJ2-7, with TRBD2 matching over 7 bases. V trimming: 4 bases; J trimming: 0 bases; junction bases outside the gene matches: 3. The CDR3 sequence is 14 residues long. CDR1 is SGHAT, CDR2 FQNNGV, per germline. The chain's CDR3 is CASSSSGYSYEQYF. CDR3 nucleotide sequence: TGTGCCAGCAGCTCTAGCGGATACTCCTACGAGCAGTACTTC.

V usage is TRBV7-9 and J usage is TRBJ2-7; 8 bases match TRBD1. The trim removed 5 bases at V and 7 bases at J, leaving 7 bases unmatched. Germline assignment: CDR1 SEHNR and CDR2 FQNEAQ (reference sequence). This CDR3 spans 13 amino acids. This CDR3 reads CASSGPGGEEQYF. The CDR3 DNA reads TGTGCCAGCAGCGGGCCAGGGGGCGAGGAGCAGTACTTC.

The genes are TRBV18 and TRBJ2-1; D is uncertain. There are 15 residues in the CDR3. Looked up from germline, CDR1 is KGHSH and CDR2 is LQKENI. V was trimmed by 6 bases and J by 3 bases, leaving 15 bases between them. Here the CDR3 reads CASSIATPVYNEQFF. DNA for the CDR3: TGTGCCAGCTCTATTGCGACACCCGTCTACAATGAGCAGTTCTTC.

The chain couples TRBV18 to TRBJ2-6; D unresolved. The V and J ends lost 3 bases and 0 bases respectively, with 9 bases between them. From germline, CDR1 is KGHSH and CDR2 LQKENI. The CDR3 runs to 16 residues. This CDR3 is CASSPLSGSGANVLTF. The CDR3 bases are TGTGCCAGCTCACCCCTGTCAGGCTCTGGGGCCAACGTCCTGACTTTC.

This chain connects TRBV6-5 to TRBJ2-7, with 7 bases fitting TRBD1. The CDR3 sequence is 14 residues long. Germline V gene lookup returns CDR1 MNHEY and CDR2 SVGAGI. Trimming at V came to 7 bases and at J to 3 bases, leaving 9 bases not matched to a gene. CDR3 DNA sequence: TGTGCCAGCACCCCACAGGGGCTTGGCTACGAGCAGTACTTC. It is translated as CASTPQGLGYEQYF.

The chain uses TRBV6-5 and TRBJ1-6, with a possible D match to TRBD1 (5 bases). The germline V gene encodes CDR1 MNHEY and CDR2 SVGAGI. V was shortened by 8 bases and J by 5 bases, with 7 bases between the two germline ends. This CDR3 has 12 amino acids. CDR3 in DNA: TGTGCCAGCGGGACCAATAATTCACCCCTCCACTTT. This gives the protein CASGTNNSPLHF.

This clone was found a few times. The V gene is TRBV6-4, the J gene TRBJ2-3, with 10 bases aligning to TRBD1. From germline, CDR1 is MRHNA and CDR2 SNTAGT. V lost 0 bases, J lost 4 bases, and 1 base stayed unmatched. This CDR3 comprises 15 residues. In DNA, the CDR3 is TGTGCCAGCAGTGACTCGACAGGGGGCTCAGATACGCAGTATTTT. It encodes CASSDSTGGSDTQYF.

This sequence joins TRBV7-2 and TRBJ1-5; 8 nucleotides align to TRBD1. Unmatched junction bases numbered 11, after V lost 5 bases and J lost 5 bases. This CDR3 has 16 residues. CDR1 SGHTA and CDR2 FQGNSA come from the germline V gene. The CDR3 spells CASSERHRGFYQPQHF. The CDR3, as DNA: TGTGCCAGCAGCGAAAGGCACAGGGGGTTTTATCAGCCCCAGCATTTT.

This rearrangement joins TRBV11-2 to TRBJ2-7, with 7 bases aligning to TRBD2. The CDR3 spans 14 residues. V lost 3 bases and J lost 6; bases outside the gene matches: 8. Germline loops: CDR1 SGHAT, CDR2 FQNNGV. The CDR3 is CASSLGGVEGEQYF. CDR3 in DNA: TGTGCCAGCAGCTTGGGGGGGGTTGAAGGCGAGCAGTACTTC.

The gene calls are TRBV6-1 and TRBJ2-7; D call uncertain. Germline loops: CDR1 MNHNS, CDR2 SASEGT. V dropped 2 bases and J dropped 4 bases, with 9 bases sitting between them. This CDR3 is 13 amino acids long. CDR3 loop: CASSETPRYEQYF. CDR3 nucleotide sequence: TGTGCCAGCAGTGAAACCCCTCGGTACGAGCAGTACTTC.

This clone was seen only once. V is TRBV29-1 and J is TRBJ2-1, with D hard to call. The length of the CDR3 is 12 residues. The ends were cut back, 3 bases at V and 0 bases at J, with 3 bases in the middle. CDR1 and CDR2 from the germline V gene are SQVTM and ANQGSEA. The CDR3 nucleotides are TGCAGCGTTGATGTCTCCTACAATGAGCAGTTCTTC. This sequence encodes CSVDVSYNEQFF.

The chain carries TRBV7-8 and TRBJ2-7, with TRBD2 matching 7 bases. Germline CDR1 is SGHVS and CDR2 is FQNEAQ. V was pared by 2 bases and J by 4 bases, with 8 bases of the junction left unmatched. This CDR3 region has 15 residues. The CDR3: CASSLPGRESYEQYF. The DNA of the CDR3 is TGTGCCAGCAGCTTACCGGGGCGGGAGTCGTACGAGCAGTACTTC.

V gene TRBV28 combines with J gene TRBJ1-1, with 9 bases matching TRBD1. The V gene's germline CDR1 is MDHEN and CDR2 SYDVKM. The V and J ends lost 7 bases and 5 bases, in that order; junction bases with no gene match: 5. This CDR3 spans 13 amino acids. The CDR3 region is CASKGQGKTEAFF. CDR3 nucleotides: TGTGCCAGCAAAGGACAGGGGAAGACTGAAGCTTTCTTT.

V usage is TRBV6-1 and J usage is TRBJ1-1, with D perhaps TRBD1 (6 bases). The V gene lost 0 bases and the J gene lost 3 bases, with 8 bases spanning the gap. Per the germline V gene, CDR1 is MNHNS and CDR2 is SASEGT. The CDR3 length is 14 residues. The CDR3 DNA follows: TGTGCCAGCAGTGAAGCGCAGGGGCACACTGAAGCTTTCTTT. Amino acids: CASSEAQGHTEAFF.

The CDR3 region is CASREIQGREKLFF. CDR3 nucleotide sequence: TGTGCCAGCAGAGAGATACAGGGGCGGGAAAAACTGTTTTTT. The V gene is TRBV7-9, the J gene TRBJ1-4; TRBD1 aligns across 7 bases. The CDR3 has 14 amino acids. Trimming at V came to 6 bases and at J to 8 bases, leaving 9 bases not matched to a gene. Germline lookup yields CDR1 SEHNR and CDR2 FQNEAQ (reference sequence).

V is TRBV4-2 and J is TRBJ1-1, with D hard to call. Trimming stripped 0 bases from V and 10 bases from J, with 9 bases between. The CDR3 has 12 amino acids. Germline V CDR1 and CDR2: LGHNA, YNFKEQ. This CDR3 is CASSQDKKGAFF. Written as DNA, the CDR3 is TGTGCCAGCAGCCAAGATAAAAAGGGAGCTTTCTTT.

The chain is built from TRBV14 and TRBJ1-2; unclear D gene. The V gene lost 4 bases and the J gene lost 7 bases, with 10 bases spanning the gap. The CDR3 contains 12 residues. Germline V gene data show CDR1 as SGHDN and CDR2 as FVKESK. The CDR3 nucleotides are TGTGCCAGCAGCCCGATGGGGATTGGCTACACCTTC. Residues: CASSPMGIGYTF.

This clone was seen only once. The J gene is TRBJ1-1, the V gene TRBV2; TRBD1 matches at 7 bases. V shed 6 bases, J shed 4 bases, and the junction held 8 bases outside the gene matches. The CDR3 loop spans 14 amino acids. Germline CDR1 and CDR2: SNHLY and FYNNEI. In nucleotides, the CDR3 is TGTGCCAGCAGAAGGGACAGTGGGGGCACTGAAGCTTTCTTT. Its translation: CASRRDSGGTEAFF.

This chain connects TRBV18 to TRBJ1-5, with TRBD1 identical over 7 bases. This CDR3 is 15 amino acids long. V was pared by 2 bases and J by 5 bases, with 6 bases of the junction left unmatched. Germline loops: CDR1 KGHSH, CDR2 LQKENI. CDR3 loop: CASSPVRGTDQPQHF. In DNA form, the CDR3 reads TGTGCCAGCTCACCAGTGAGGGGGACAGATCAGCCCCAGCATTTT.

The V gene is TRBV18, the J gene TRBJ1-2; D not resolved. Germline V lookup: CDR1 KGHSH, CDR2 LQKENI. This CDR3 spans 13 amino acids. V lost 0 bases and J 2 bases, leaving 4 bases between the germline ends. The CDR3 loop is CASSPPLNYGYTF. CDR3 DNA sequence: TGTGCCAGCTCACCACCGCTCAACTATGGCTACACCTTC.

CDR3 coding DNA: TGTGCCAGTAGTGCAAACAGGGCTGGGGCCAACGTCCTGACTTTC. It specifies CASSANRAGANVLTF. The rearrangement links TRBV19 to TRBJ2-6; TRBD1 might be the D (6 bases). The CDR3 has 15 residues. Trimming took off 5 bases at V and 2 bases at J, with 10 bases between the two ends. CDR1 and CDR2 (germline): LNHDA, SQIVND (reference sequence).

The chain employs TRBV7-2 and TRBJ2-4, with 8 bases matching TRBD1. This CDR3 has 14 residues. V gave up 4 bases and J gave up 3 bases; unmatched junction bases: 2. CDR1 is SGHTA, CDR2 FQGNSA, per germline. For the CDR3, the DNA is TGTGCCAGCAGCTACGACAGGGGCAAAAACATTCAGTACTTC. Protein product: CASSYDRGKNIQYF.

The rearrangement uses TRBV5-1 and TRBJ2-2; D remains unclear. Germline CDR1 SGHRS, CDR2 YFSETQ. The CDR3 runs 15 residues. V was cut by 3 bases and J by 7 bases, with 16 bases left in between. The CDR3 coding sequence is TGCGCCAGCAGCTCGTCGGGCAGCTCCCTCGGGGAGCTGTTTTTT. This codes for CASSSSGSSLGELFF.

As DNA, the CDR3 is TGTGCCAGCAGTTATTCCTCAATCATACGAGAAGCTTTCTTT. It specifies CASSYSSIIREAFF. This sequence joins TRBV6-9 and TRBJ1-1; D is ambiguous. There are 14 residues in the CDR3. The germline V and J ends were trimmed by 0 bases and 8 bases, with 13 bases remaining between them. Germline V CDR1 and CDR2: MNHGY, SVAAGI.